This entry lists 19 T cell receptor beta chains sequenced from one sample in a study of blood T cells in healthy people across ages. A second 7 to 11 cycle PCR used barcoded and J-beta primers. TCRdb re-called the 5' RACE reads through MiXCR, storing one row per CDR3 protein. Seen here are over 950,000 distinct CDR3 sequences, about 51% observed once, and the top ten hold 20% to 25%. The sample consisted of blood. The source of these receptors is an older woman in good health.

This clonotype turned up a few times. V gene TRBV20-1 combines with J gene TRBJ2-7; 11 bases align to TRBD2. The CDR3 is 14 residues long. Unmatched junction bases numbered 4, after V lost 3 bases and J lost 3 bases. Germline V gene data show CDR1 as DFQATT and CDR2 as SNEGSKA (reference sequence). In DNA, the CDR3 is TGCAGTGCTAGGTCTAGCGGGAGGATCTACGAGCAGTACTTC. This codes for CSARSSGRIYEQYF.

This sequence joins TRBV11-1 and TRBJ2-2, with 14 nucleotides matching TRBD2. Germline V gene lookup returns CDR1 SGHAT and CDR2 FQDESV (reference sequence). Trimming removed 7 bases from V and 5 bases from J; junction bases left unmatched: 21. CDR3 length: 21 residues. CDR3 in amino acids: CASILLPGLAGARSWTGELFF. CDR3 nucleotides: TGTGCCAGCATCCTGCTCCCGGGACTAGCGGGAGCCAGGAGTTGGACCGGGGAGCTGTTTTTT.

This clonotype was picked up a small number of times. The rearrangement joins TRBV7-9 to TRBJ1-5, with D unresolved. Germline loops: CDR1 SEHNR, CDR2 FQNEAQ (reference sequence). V lost 0 bases and J 5 bases, leaving 2 bases between the germline ends. The CDR3 loop spans 12 amino acids. The CDR3 loop is CASSLADQPQHF. Written as DNA, the CDR3 is TGTGCCAGCAGCTTAGCCGATCAGCCCCAGCATTTT.

This chain links TRBV10-3 with TRBJ2-1; a possible D gene is TRBD2 (7 bases). This CDR3 spans 18 amino acids. V lost 3 bases, J lost 4 bases, and 22 bases lay in between. The germline CDR1 and CDR2 sequences are ENHRY and SYGVKD. In DNA, the CDR3 is TGTGCCATCAGTGATACTCAGTGGGGGCTAGCGGATTACAATGAGCAGTTCTTC. The encoded protein is CAISDTQWGLADYNEQFF.

The gene calls are TRBV15 and TRBJ2-3; D unresolved. The CDR3 extends over 13 amino acids. Germline assignment: CDR1 LNHNV and CDR2 YYDKDF (reference sequence). V lost 3 bases and J lost 6, with 10 bases in between. In DNA form, the CDR3 reads TGTGCCACCAGCAGTGGGCCGCCGGATACGCAGTATTTT. Translating gives CATSSGPPDTQYF.

The chain employs TRBV5-1 and TRBJ1-1, with 7 bases fitting TRBD1. Germline CDR1 SGHRS, CDR2 YFSETQ. The CDR3 consists of 17 residues. The trim removed 0 bases at V and 0 bases at J, leaving 8 bases unmatched. The CDR3 DNA reads as TGCGCCAGCAGCTTGGTTGGAGGGGGCGCAGTGAACACTGAAGCTTTCTTT. Translation gives CASSLVGGGAVNTEAFF.

This clonotype has a handful of counts. The chain links TRBV7-2 to TRBJ2-7; unclear D gene. There are 12 residues in the CDR3. Germline lookup yields CDR1 SGHTA and CDR2 FQGNSA. The germline V and J ends were trimmed by 0 bases and 5 bases, with 5 bases remaining between them. The CDR3 DNA reads as TGTGCCAGCAGCTTAGCCGGGCACGAGCAGTACTTC. Translated, it gives CASSLAGHEQYF.

This clonotype occurred many times. J is TRBJ2-1 and V is TRBV14, with TRBD2 matching over 9 bases. This CDR3 region has 14 residues. V lost 3 bases, J lost 13 bases, and 10 bases stayed unmatched. The germline gives CDR1 SGHDN, CDR2 FVKESK. The chain's CDR3 is CASSQSSGTLPQFF. CDR3 bases: TGTGCCAGCAGCCAGTCTAGCGGGACCCTCCCCCAGTTCTTC.

The rearrangement joins TRBV29-1 to TRBJ1-1; D perhaps matches TRBD1 (6 bases). Germline V gene data show CDR1 as SQVTM and CDR2 as ANQGSEA. The CDR3 runs to 12 residues. Trimming shortened V by 7 bases and J by 7 bases, and 16 bases separated the two germline ends. CDR3 coding DNA: TGCAGCGCTGACTCGGGGGCGATTGAAGCTTTCTTT. Translated, it gives CSADSGAIEAFF.

This clonotype was detected a few times. V gene TRBV5-6 combines with J gene TRBJ2-7; D ambiguous. The CDR3 is 14 residues long. The ends were cut back, 2 bases at V and 3 bases at J, with 12 bases in the middle. Per the germline V gene, CDR1 is SGHDT and CDR2 is YYEEEE. CDR3 residues: CASSLETQDYEQYF. As DNA, the CDR3 is TGTGCCAGCAGCTTAGAGACTCAAGACTACGAGCAGTACTTC.

This chain uses TRBV12-3 or TRBV12-4 with TRBJ2-7; 7 bases align to TRBD2. The CDR3 runs to 13 residues. Germline trimming cut 10 bases from V and 2 bases from J; bases unmatched to any gene: 8. CDR3: CAIGGGPTYEQYF. The CDR3 nucleotides read TGTGCCATCGGGGGAGGGCCCACCTACGAGCAGTACTTC.

This chain joins TRBV20-1 and TRBJ2-1; 11 bases agree with TRBD2. Unmatched junction bases numbered 8, after V lost 5 bases and J lost 5 bases. The CDR3 runs 15 residues. Germline loops: CDR1 DFQATT, CDR2 SNEGSKA (reference sequence). The CDR3 reads CSAPSTGLADNEQFF. The CDR3 DNA follows: TGCAGTGCTCCCTCAACGGGACTAGCGGACAATGAGCAGTTCTTC.

The chain is built from TRBV2 and TRBJ2-2, with 9 bases lining up with TRBD2. The junction had 9 bases not matched to a gene; V was cut back by 5 bases and J by 5 bases. This CDR3 region has 16 residues. CDR1 is SNHLY, CDR2 FYNNEI, per germline. The CDR3 sequence: CASSRGSGSNTGELFF. CDR3 nucleotides: TGTGCCAGCAGTAGGGGTAGCGGGAGTAATACCGGGGAGCTGTTTTTT.

Details on this clonotype: At one boundary the junction diverges from the germline segment, which might be a read error. The CDR3 coding sequence is TGTGCCAGCAGCTTAGCGGGGGGTCGGGCAAATGAGCGGTTCTTC. The encoded protein is CASSLAGGRANERFF. The rearrangement links TRBV7-9 to TRBJ2-1; tentatively, D is TRBD2 (6 bases). This CDR3 contains 15 residues. CDR1 SEHNR and CDR2 FQNEAQ come from the germline V gene (reference sequence).

The genes are TRBV10-1 and TRBJ2-1; D may be TRBD2 (6 bases). Germline V gene sequence: CDR1 WNHNN, CDR2 SYGVQD (reference sequence). The V and J ends lost 8 bases and 6 bases respectively, with 14 bases between them. The CDR3 is 13 residues long. CDR3 in DNA: TGCGCCAGCGGCGGGATGGGAGGCAATGAGCAGTTCTTC. This encodes CASGGMGGNEQFF.

This clonotype was detected a few times. The rearrangement uses TRBV12-3 or TRBV12-4 and TRBJ2-5, with D perhaps TRBD1 (5 bases). V lost 5 bases, J lost 1 base, and 14 bases lay in between. CDR3 length: 15 residues. CDR3 protein: CASSDPWGGQETQYF. CDR3 DNA: TGTGCCAGCAGTGACCCTTGGGGCGGCCAAGAGACCCAGTACTTC.

The sample holds a few counts of this clonotype. The chain recombines TRBV6-5 with TRBJ1-1; D is uncertain. V was cut by 5 bases and J by 8 bases, with 12 bases left in between. This CDR3 is built from 12 residues. In germline, CDR1 is MNHEY, CDR2 SVGAGI. CDR3 DNA sequence: TGTGCCAGCAGTACAAGACAAAGAGAAGCTTTCTTT. As protein: CASSTRQREAFF.

This chain joins TRBV7-7 and TRBJ2-6; no definite D call. The V end lost 4 bases, the J end lost 0 bases, and 7 bases lay between the germline ends. The germline CDR1 and CDR2 sequences are SSHAT and FNYEAQ (reference sequence). The CDR3 runs 15 residues. As DNA, the CDR3 is TGTGCCAGCAGCTCATCCACCTCTGGGGCCAACGTCCTGACTTTC. Translating gives CASSSSTSGANVLTF. Using reference TRBV7-7 and TRBJ2-6 for the parts outside the CDR3, the full variable domain is GAGVSQSPRYKVTKRGQDVTLRCDPISSHATLYWYQQALGQGPEFLTYFNYEAQPDKSGLPSDRFSAERPEGSISTLTIQRTEQRDSAMYRCASSSSTSGANVLTFGAGSRLTVL.

This chain connects TRBV27 to TRBJ2-3; D is undetermined. The CDR3 has 14 amino acids. Germline CDR1 and CDR2: MNHEY and SMNVEV (reference sequence). Between the trimmed V and J ends, which lost 6 bases and 5 bases, there was a span of 15 bases. The CDR3: CASSQITRRDTQYF. CDR3 nucleotides: TGTGCCAGCAGCCAAATTACCCGAAGAGATACGCAGTATTTT.